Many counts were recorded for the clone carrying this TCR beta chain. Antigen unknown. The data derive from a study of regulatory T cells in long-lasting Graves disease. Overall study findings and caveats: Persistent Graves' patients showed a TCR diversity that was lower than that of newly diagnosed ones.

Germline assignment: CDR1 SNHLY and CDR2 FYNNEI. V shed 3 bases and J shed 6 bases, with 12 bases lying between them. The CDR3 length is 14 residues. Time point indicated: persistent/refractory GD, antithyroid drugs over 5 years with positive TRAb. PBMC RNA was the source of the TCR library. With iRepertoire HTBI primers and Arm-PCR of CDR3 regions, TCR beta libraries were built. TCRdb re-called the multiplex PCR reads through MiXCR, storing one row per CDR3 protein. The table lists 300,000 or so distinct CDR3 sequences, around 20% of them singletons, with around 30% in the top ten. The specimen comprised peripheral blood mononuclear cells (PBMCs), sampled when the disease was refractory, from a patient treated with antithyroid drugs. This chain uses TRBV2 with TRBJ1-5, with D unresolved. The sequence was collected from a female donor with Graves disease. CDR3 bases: TGTGCCAGCAGTGACAGACGAAGCTCTCAGCCCCAGCATTTT. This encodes CASSDRRSSQPQHF.